This TCR beta chain was profiled in a study of glioma-infiltrating T cells. Overall study findings and caveats: Tissue-blood divergence was below expectation in non-neoplastic patients, above in gliomas. Tissue and blood shared very few CDR3 sequences.

Concerning this clonotype itself: Its target is unknown. One junction end disagrees with the germline gene, perhaps due to a read error.

TCR alpha and beta CDR3 regions were amplified from RNA using iRepertoire nested multiplex PCR. For one-step reverse transcription and amplification, 100-400 ng of tissue mRNA or PBMC total RNA was used. TCRdb ran MiXCR on the multiplex PCR reads and lists one entry per CDR3 protein. The sample gives approximately 93,000 distinct CDR3 sequences, about 40% of which show up once; 30% to 40% is in the top ten. The CDR3 has 15 residues. The germline V gene has CDR1 SGHKS and CDR2 YYEKEE (reference sequence). The sequence came from a human donor with low-grade glioma or glioblastoma, undergoing nonglioma brain surgery, or in good health (not recorded which). The sample taken for sequencing was glioma tissue, nonneoplastic brain tissue, or PBMCs (not recorded which). The gene calls are TRBV5-5 and TRBJ1-4; D call uncertain. CDR3: CASSLSPTAQEKLIF. The CDR3 coding sequence is TGTGCCAGCAGCTTGTCTCCCACGGCGCAAGAAAAACTGATTTTT.